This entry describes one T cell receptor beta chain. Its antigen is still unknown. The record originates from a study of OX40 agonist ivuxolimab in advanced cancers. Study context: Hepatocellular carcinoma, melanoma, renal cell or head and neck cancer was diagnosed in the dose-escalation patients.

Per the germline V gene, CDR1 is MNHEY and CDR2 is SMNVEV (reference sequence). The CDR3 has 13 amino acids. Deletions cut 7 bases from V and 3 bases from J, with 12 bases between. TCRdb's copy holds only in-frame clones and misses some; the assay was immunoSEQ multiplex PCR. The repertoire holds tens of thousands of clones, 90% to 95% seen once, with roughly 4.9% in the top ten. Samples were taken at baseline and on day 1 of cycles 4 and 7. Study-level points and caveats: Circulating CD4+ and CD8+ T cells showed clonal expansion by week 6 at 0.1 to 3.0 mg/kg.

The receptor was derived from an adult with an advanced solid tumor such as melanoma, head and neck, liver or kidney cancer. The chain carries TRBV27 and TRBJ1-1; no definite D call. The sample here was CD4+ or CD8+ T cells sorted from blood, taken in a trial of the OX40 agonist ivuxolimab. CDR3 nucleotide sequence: TGTGCCAGCACCAACGGGGAGGACACTGAAGCTTTCTTT. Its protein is CASTNGEDTEAFF.